The rows below give T cell receptor beta chains drawn from one sample of a study of OX40 agonist ivuxolimab in advanced cancers. The protocol was immunoSEQ multiplex PCR, while the TCRdb copy is restricted to in-frame clones and leaves out a portion. The repertoire holds approximately 31,000 clones, roughly 87% seen once, with around 54% in the top ten. Sequenced here: CD4+ or CD8+ T cells sorted from blood, sampled in a trial of the OX40 agonist ivuxolimab. These receptor sequences come from an adult with an advanced solid tumor such as melanoma, head and neck, liver or kidney cancer. Each CDR3 is given with its conserved first and last residue. D genes are given only for firm matches. Rows give clone size only sometimes, using once, few, many, or a class for an expanded clone.

abundance	d_gene	v_gene	j_gene	CDR3nt	CDR3aa
.	TRBD1	TRBV6-1	TRBJ1-5	TGTGCCAGCAGTGGGGACAGGGCCGGCAATCAGCCCCAGCATTTT	CASSGDRAGNQPQHF
.	.	TRBV9	TRBJ1-2	TGTGCCAGCAGCCCCAGGGGCGCAGCTTATGGCTACACCTTC	CASSPRGAAYGYTF
.	.	TRBV27	TRBJ1-1	TGTGCCAGTCTGCTGAGGGGAAGCATGAACACTGAAGCTTTCTTT	CASLLRGSMNTEAFF
.	.	TRBV29-1	TRBJ2-7	TGCAGCACCCTGGGCGAGCAGTACTTC	CSTLGEQYF
.	.	TRBV27	TRBJ2-7	TGTGCCGCAACTGGGGGGACACGAGGCTACGAGCAGTACTTC	CAATGGTRGYEQYF
once	.	TRBV11-3	TRBJ2-7	TGTGCCAGCAGCTCTGGGTCGGACGAGCAGTACTTC	CASSSGSDEQYF
.	TRBD1	TRBV10-3	TRBJ1-2	TGTGCCATCAGTGAGGCGCACCTTACCAGGGACAGGGATAACTATGGCTACACCTTC	CAISEAHLTRDRDNYGYTF
.	TRBD1	TRBV29-1	TRBJ2-5	TGCAGCGTCGAGGGACAGGGGGACCAAGAGACCCAGTACTTC	CSVEGQGDQETQYF
.	.	TRBV7-9	TRBJ2-5	TGTGCCAGCAGCTTAAATTGGGCAGTACAAGAGACCCAGTACTTC	CASSLNWAVQETQYF
once	TRBD1	TRBV15	TRBJ1-2	TGTGCCACCAGCAGTCGGGACAGGGTTGGTGGCTACACCTTC	CATSSRDRVGGYTF